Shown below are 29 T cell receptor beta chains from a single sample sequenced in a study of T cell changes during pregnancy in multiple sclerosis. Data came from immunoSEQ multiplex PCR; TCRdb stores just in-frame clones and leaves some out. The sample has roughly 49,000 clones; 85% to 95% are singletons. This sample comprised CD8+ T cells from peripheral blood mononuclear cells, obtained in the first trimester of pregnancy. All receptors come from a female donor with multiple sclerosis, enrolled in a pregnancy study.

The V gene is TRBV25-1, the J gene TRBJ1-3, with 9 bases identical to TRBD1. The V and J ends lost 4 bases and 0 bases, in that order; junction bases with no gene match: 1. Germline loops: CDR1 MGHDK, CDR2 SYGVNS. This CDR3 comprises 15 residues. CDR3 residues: CASSVTGGSGNTIYF. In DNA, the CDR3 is TGTGCCAGCAGTGTGACAGGGGGCTCTGGAAACACCATATATTTT.

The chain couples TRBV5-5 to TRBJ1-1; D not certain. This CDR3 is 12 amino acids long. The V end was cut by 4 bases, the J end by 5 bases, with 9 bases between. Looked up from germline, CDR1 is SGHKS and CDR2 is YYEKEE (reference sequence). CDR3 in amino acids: CASSPTGTEAFF. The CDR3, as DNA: TGTGCCAGCAGCCCTACGGGGACTGAAGCTTTCTTT.

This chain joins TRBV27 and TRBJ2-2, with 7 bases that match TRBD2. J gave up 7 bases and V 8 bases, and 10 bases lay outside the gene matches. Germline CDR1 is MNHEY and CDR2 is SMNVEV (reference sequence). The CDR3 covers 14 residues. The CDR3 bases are TGTGCCAGCGCCCCTGGGGGGAGGGTCGGGGAGCTGTTTTTT. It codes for CASAPGGRVGELFF.

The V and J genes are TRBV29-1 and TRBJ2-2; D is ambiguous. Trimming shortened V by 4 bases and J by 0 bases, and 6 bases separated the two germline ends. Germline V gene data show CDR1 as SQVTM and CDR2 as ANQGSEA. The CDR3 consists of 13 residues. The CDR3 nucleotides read TGCAGCGTTGTACCGGCGAACACCGGGGAGCTGTTTTTT. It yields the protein CSVVPANTGELFF.

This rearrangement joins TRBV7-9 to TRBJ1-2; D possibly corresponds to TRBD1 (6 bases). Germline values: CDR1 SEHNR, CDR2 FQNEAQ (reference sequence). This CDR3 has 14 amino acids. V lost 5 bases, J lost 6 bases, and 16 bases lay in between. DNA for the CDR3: TGTGCCAGCAGCATTCGGACAGAACCTAATGGCTACACCTTC. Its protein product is CASSIRTEPNGYTF. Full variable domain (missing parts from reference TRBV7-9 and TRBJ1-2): DTGVSQNPRHKITKRGQNVTFRCDPISEHNRLYWYRQTLGQGPEFLTYFQNEAQLEKSRLLSDRFSAERPKGSFSTLEIQRTEQGDSAMYLCASSIRTEPNGYTFGSGTRLTVV.

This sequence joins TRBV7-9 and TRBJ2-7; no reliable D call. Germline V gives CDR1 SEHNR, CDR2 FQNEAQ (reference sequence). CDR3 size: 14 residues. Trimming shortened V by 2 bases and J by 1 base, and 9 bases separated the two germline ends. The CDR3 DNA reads TGTGCCAGCAGCTTACCGGCAGCGTCCTACGAGCAGTACTTC. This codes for CASSLPAASYEQYF.

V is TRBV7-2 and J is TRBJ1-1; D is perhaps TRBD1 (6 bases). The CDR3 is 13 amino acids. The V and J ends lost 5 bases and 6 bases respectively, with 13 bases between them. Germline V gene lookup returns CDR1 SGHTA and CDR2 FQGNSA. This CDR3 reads CASSETGLAEAFF. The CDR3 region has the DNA TGTGCCAGCAGCGAAACAGGGTTAGCTGAAGCTTTCTTT.

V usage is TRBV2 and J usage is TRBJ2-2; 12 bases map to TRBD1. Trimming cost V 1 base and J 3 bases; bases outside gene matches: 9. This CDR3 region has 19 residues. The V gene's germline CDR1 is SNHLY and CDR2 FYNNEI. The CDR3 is CASSEGGTGGALDTGELFF. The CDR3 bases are TGTGCCAGCAGTGAAGGAGGGACAGGGGGCGCGTTGGACACCGGGGAGCTGTTTTTT.

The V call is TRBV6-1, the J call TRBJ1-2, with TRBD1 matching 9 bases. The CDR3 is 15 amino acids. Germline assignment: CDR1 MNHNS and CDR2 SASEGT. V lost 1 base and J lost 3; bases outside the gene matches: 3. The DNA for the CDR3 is TGTGCCAGCAGTGAAGATGGACAGGGGCACTATGGCTACACCTTC. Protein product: CASSEDGQGHYGYTF.

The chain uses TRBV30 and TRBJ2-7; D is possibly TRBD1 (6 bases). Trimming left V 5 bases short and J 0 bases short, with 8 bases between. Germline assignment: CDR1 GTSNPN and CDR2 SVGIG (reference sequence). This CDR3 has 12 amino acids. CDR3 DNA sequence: TGTGCCTGGGTGGACAGCTCCTACGAGCAGTACTTC. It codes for CAWVDSSYEQYF.

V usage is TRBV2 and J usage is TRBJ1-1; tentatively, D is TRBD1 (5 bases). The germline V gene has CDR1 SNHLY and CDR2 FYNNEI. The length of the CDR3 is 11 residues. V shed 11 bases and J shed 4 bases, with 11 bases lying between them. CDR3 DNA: TGTGCCCTACAGGTTTCCACTGAAGCTTTCTTT. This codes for CALQVSTEAFF.

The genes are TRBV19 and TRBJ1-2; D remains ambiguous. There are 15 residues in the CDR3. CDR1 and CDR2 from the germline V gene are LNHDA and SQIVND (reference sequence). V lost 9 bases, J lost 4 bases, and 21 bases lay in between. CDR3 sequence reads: CASRPGFSGGYGYTF. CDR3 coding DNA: TGTGCCAGCCGACCTGGATTTTCAGGTGGCTATGGCTACACCTTC.

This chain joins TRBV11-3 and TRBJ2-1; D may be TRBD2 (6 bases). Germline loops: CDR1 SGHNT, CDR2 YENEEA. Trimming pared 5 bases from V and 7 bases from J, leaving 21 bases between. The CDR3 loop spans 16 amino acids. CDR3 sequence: CASSAPGLSQPNEQFF. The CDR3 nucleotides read TGTGCCAGCAGCGCACCGGGACTTTCTCAACCTAATGAGCAGTTCTTC. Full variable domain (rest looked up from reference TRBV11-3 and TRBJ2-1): EAGVVQSPRYKIIEKKQPVAFWCNPISGHNTLYWYLQNLGQGPELLIRYENEEAVDDSQLPKDRFSAERLKGVDSTLKIQPAELGDSAVYLCASSAPGLSQPNEQFFGPGTRLTVL.

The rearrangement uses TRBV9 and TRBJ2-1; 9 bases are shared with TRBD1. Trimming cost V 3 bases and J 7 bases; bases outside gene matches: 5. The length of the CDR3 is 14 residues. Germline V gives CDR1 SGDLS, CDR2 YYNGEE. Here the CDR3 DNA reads TGTGCCAGCAGCGCACAGGGGGCGTCGAATGAGCAGTTCTTC. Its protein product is CASSAQGASNEQFF.

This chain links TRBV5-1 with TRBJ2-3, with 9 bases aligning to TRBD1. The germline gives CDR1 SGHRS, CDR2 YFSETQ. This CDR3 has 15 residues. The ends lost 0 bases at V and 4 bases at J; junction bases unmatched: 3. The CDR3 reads CASSLENRGPDTQYF. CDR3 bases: TGCGCCAGCAGCTTGGAAAACAGGGGGCCAGATACGCAGTATTTT.

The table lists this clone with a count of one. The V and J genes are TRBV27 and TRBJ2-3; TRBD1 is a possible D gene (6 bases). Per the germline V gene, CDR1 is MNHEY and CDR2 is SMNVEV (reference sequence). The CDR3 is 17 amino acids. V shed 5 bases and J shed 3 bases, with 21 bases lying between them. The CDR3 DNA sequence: TGTGCCAGCAGTCCTGGACAGATCCAGCGTAAAACAGATACGCAGTATTTT. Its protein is CASSPGQIQRKTDTQYF.

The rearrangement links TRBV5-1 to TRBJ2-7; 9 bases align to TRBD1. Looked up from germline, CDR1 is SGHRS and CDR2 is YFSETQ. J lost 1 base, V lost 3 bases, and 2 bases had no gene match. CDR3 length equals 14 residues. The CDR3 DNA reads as TGCGCCAGCAGCTCGGGACAGGGATCCTACGAGCAGTACTTC. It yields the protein CASSSGQGSYEQYF.

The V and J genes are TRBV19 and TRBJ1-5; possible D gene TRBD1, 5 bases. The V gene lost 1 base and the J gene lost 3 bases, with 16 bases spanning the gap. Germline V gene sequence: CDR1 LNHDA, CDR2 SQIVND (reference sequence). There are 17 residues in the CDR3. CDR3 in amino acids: CASSIAAGPSTNQPQHF. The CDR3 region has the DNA TGTGCCAGTAGTATAGCAGCAGGGCCGAGCACCAATCAGCCCCAGCATTTT.

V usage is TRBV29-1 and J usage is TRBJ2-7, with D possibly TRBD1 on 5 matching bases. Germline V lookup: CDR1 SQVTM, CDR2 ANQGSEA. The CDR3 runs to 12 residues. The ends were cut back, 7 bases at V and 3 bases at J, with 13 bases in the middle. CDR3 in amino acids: CSGKTDFYEQYF. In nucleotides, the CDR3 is TGCAGCGGGAAGACAGACTTCTACGAGCAGTACTTC.

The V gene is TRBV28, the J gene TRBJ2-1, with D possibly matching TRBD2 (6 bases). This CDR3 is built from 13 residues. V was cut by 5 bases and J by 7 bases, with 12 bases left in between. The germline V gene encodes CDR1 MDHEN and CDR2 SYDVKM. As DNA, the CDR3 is TGTGCCAGCAGTGATTATAGCGGTAATGAGCAGTTCTTC. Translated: CASSDYSGNEQFF.

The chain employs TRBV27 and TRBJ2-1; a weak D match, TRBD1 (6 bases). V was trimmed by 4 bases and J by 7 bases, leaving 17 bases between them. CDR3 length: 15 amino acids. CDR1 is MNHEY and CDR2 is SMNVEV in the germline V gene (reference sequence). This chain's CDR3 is CASSSRDTEENEQFF. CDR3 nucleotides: TGTGCCAGCAGTTCTCGGGACACCGAAGAAAATGAGCAGTTCTTC.

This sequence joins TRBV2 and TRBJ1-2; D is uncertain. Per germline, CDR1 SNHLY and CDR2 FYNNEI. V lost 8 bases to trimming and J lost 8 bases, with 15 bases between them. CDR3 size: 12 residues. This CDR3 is CASRPGIGGYTF. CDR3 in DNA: TGTGCCAGCCGTCCGGGGATTGGGGGCTACACCTTC.

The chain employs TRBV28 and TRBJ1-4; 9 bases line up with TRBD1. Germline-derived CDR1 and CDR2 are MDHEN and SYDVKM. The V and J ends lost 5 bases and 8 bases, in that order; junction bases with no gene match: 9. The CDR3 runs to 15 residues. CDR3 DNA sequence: TGTGCCAGCAGTCTCCTACAGGGGGCGCGGGAAAAACTGTTTTTT. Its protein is CASSLLQGAREKLFF.

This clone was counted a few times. In DNA form, the CDR3 reads TGTGCCAGCACCTCCTACACACAGGGGATCCAAGAGACCCAGTACTTC. Translating it yields CASTSYTQGIQETQYF. The V and J genes are TRBV27 and TRBJ2-5; 7 bases agree with TRBD1. V shed 7 bases, J shed 1 base, and the junction held 12 bases outside the gene matches. The germline gives CDR1 MNHEY, CDR2 SMNVEV (reference sequence). The CDR3 extends over 16 amino acids.

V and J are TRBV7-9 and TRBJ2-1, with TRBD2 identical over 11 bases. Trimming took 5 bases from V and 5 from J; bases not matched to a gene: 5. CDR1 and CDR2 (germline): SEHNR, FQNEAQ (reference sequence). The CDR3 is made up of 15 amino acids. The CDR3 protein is CASSRTSGRNNEQFF. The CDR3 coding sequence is TGTGCCAGCAGCCGTACTAGCGGGAGAAACAATGAGCAGTTCTTC.

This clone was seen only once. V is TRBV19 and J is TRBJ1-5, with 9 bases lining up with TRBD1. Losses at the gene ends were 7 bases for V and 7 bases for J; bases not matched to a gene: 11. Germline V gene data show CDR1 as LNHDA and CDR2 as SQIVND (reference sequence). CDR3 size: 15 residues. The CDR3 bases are TGTGCCAGTAAACGGGACAGGGTCATCGACCAGCCCCAGCATTTT. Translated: CASKRDRVIDQPQHF. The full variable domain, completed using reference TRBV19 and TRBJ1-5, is DGGITQSPKYLFRKEGQNVTLSCEQNLNHDAMYWYRQDPGQGLRLIYYSQIVNDFQKGDIAEGYSVSREKKESFPLTVTSAQKNPTAFYLCASKRDRVIDQPQHFGDGTRLSIL.

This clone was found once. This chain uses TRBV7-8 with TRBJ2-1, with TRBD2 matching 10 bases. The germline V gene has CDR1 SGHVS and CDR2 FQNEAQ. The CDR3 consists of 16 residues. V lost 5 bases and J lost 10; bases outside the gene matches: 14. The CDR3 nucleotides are TGTGCCAGCAGCCAGACCAGCGGGAGGGCCTCAATAGAGCAGTTCTTC. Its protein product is CASSQTSGRASIEQFF.

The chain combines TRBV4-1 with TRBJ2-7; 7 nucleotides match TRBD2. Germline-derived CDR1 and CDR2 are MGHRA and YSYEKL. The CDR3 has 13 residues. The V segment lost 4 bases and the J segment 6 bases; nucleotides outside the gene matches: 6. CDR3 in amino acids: CASSLGTIVEQYF. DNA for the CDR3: TGCGCCAGCAGCCTCGGGACTATCGTCGAGCAGTACTTC.

This chain's CDR3 is CASSPTSGNTYQETQYF. In nucleotides, the CDR3 is TGTGCCAGTAGTCCGACTAGCGGGAATACGTACCAAGAGACCCAGTACTTC. This chain joins TRBV19 and TRBJ2-5, with TRBD2 matching 11 bases. The germline V gene has CDR1 LNHDA and CDR2 SQIVND (reference sequence). The J segment lost 0 bases and the V segment lost 5 bases, leaving 8 bases of the junction unmatched. This CDR3 comprises 17 residues.